Sequencing of this T cell receptor (beta chain) was carried out in a study of blood T cell repertoires in COVID-19. Overall study: From the United States, Italy and Spain came samples of acute and convalescent COVID-19.

Generated by immunoSEQ multiplex PCR, the TCRdb table keeps only in-frame clones and is missing some. The repertoire holds about 99,000 clones, with over 75% as singletons. V trimming: 8 bases; J trimming: 2 bases; junction bases outside the gene matches: 5. The CDR3 runs to 15 residues. Per the germline V gene, CDR1 is WSHSY and CDR2 is SAAADI. Sequenced sample: peripheral blood. This clonotype was sampled from a human donor in a cohort sampled during active or convalescent COVID-19. The chain has TRBV10-2 and TRBJ2-2, with TRBD2 identical over 10 bases. CDR3 sequence reads: CASSSSGGNTGELFF. In nucleotides, the CDR3 is TGCGCCAGCTCTTCTAGCGGGGGCAACACCGGGGAGCTGTTTTTT.